This section outlines one T cell receptor beta chain sequence together with its context. Its antigen is unknown. TCRdb keeps only in-frame clones here, not all; method: immunoSEQ multiplex PCR. Of roughly 56,000 clones in the sample, nearly 90% were seen once. The V gene end was trimmed by 4 bases and the J gene end by 8 bases; junction bases not matched to a gene: 11. In germline, CDR1 is SGHRS, CDR2 YFSETQ. This CDR3 comprises 15 residues. The entry originates in a study of PD-1 blockade in classical Hodgkin lymphoma. The overall study: On a schedule of every 2 weeks, patients received nivolumab 3 mg/kg intravenously. Study findings and constraints: Healthy donors were reported to have higher baseline TCR diversity than newly diagnosed patients.

The time point is: cycle 4 day 1 (C4D1), after more than five weeks of nivolumab. All trial patients relapsed after autologous stem cell transplantation. This TCR came from a human donor with classical Hodgkin lymphoma. This chain joins TRBV5-1 and TRBJ1-4; the match to TRBD1 covers 7 bases. Material: peripheral blood mononuclear cells (PBMCs), obtained before the fourth cycle of nivolumab. The CDR3 DNA reads as TGCGCCAGCAGCAAAACAGGGGAGACAACCGAAAAACTGTTTTTT. Translated, it gives CASSKTGETTEKLFF.